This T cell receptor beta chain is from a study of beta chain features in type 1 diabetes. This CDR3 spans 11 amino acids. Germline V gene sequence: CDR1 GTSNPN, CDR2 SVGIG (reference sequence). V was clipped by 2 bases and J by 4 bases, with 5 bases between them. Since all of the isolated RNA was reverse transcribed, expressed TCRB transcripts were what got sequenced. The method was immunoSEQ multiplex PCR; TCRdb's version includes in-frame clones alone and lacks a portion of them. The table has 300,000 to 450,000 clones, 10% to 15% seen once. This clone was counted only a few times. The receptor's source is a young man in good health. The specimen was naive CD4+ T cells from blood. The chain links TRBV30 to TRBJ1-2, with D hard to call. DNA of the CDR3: TGTGCCTGGAGTCACGGCTATGGCTACACCTTC. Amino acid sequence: CAWSHGYGYTF.